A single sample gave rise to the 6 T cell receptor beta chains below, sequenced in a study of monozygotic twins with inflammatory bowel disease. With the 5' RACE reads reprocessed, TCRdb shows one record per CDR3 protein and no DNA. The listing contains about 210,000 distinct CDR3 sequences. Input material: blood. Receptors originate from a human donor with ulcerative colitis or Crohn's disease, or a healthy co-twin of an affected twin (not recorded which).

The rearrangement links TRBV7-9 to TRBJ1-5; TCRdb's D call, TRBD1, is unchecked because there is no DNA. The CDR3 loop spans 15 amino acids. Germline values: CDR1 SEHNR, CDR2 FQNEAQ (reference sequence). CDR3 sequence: CASSFYRGSNQPQHF.

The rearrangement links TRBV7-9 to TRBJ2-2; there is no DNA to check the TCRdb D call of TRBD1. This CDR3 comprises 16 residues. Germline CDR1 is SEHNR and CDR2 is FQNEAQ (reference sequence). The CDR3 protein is CASPGTSSRVAGELFF.

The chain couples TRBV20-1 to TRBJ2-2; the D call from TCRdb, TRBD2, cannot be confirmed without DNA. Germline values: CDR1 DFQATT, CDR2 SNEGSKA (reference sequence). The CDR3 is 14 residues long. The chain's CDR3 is CSARASSKTGELFF.

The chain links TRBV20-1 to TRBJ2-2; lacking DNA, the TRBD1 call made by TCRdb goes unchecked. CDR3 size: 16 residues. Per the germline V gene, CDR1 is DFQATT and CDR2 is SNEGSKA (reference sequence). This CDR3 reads CSARDRRGLLDGELFF.

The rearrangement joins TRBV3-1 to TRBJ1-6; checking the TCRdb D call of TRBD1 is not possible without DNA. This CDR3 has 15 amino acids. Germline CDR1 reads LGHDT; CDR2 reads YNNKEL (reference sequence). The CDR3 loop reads CASSPWRTGNSPLHF.

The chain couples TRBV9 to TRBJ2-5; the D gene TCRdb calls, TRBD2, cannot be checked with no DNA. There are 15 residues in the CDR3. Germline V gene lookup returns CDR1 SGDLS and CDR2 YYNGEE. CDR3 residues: CASSVTSGVFQTQYF.